The 8 T cell receptor beta chains below were found in one sample sequenced in a study of shared clonotypes between healthy human individuals. The table came from immunoSEQ multiplex PCR; TCRdb's copy has only in-frame clones and leaves some out. Of about 480,000 clones in the sample, roughly 79% are singletons; the top ten hold approximately 12%. Sequencing was carried out using PBMCs. Receptors originate from a woman between 35 and 50 years old in good health. Some clones in this sample may be carry-over from other donors' samples.

This clone was observed a single time. This rearrangement joins TRBV5-1 to TRBJ2-1, with 10 positions matching TRBD2. There are 16 residues in the CDR3. V shed 1 base, J shed 5 bases, and the junction held 6 bases outside the gene matches. Germline V lookup: CDR1 SGHRS, CDR2 YFSETQ. The CDR3 nucleotides are TGCGCCAGCAGCTTGCCCCTAGCGGGAGTCGACAATGAGCAGTTCTTC. This encodes CASSLPLAGVDNEQFF.

V and J are TRBV10-2 and TRBJ2-7, with TRBD1 identical over 8 bases. V was pared by 8 bases and J by 3 bases, with 9 bases of the junction left unmatched. This CDR3 has 14 residues. The germline CDR1 and CDR2 sequences are WSHSY and SAAADI. This CDR3 is CASGTGPNFYEQYF. The CDR3 DNA follows: TGCGCCAGCGGGACAGGTCCGAATTTCTACGAGCAGTACTTC.

In the case of this clone: A much more abundant neighbour one base away suggests this may be a read error. This chain connects TRBV7-8 to TRBJ1-5; no firm D call. Trimming removed 1 base at V and 4 bases at J, with 8 bases between. This CDR3 is built from 14 residues. Germline V gene sequence: CDR1 SGHVS, CDR2 FQNEAQ. The CDR3 region is CASSLGTGNQPQHF. The CDR3 DNA reads TGTGCCAGCAGCTTAGGGACTGGGAATCAGCCCCAGCATTTT. The full variable domain, in which reference TRBV7-8 and TRBJ1-5 provide the parts outside the CDR3, is GAGVSQSPRYKVAKRGQDVALRCDPISGHVSLFWYQQALGQGPEFLTYFQNEAQLDKSGLPSDRFFAERPEGSVSTLKIQRTQQEDSAVYLCASSLGTGNQPQHFGDGTRLSIL.

The V gene is TRBV5-1, the J gene TRBJ1-4; D unclear. CDR3 length: 15 residues. V was shortened by 4 bases and J by 0 bases, with 10 bases between the two germline ends. The germline CDR1 and CDR2 sequences are SGHRS and YFSETQ. The CDR3 loop reads CASSPGRTTNEKLFF. CDR3 nucleotides: TGCGCCAGCAGCCCCGGACGCACAACTAATGAAAAACTGTTTTTT.

This clone was seen just once. This chain uses TRBV7-6 with TRBJ2-2; 12 bases are a match to TRBD1. Trimming at V came to 4 bases and at J to 5 bases, leaving 8 bases not matched to a gene. Germline CDR1 is SGHVS and CDR2 is FNYEAQ. The CDR3 loop spans 17 amino acids. CDR3 sequence: CASSSTGTGGFTGELFF. CDR3 in DNA: TGTGCCAGCAGCTCCACTGGGACAGGGGGCTTTACCGGGGAGCTGTTTTTT.

The chain joins TRBV9 to TRBJ1-1; possibly TRBD1 for D (6 bases). Germline V CDR1 and CDR2: SGDLS, YYNGEE. V was shortened by 0 bases and J by 1 base, with 16 bases between the two germline ends. This CDR3 contains 17 residues. CDR3 protein: CASSVAAQPRGNTEAFF. The CDR3 DNA sequence: TGTGCCAGCAGCGTAGCGGCGCAGCCCAGGGGGAACACTGAAGCTTTCTTT.

The chain links TRBV28 to TRBJ2-7; 11 positions match TRBD2. Germline trimming cut 7 bases from V and 3 bases from J; bases unmatched to any gene: 5. Germline V gives CDR1 MDHEN, CDR2 SYDVKM. CDR3 length: 14 residues. CDR3 in amino acids: CASTSTSGIYEQYF. The CDR3 DNA reads as TGTGCCAGCACCTCGACTAGCGGGATCTACGAGCAGTACTTC.

This clone was recorded a few times. This chain joins TRBV30 and TRBJ1-4, with 7 bases matching TRBD1. This CDR3 region has 15 residues. J gave up 7 bases and V 0 bases, and 8 bases lay outside the gene matches. The germline V gene encodes CDR1 GTSNPN and CDR2 SVGIG (reference sequence). CDR3 sequence: CAWSVRAGGFEKLFF. The DNA of the CDR3 is TGTGCCTGGAGTGTTCGGGCAGGGGGTTTTGAAAAACTGTTTTTT. Filled out from reference TRBV30 and TRBJ1-4, the complete variable domain reads SQTIHQWPATLVQPVGSPLSLECTVEGTSNPNLYWYRQAAGRGLQLLFYSVGIGQISSEVPQNLSASRPQDRQFILSSKKLLLSDSGFYLCAWSVRAGGFEKLFFGSGTQLSVL.